This TCR beta chain was profiled in a study of T cells after posttransplantation cyclophosphamide. Whole-study results and caveats: TRB overlap between skin or GI tissue T cells and blood was limited. After PTCy, TRB diversity resembled that of CNI/methotrexate controls. Later post-transplant blood repertoires were often dominated by donor CD8+ memory clones.

This related bone marrow graft donor gave peripheral blood on the day of marrow donation. The data were produced by immunoSEQ multiplex PCR, yet TCRdb's version contains in-frame clones alone and is incomplete. The sample has about 52,000 clones; around 94% are singletons. As regards this clone: Its antigen remains unidentified.

V dropped 6 bases and J dropped 3; count of bases not matched to a gene: 10. Germline V gene data show CDR1 as MGHDK and CDR2 as SYGVNS. The CDR3 sequence is 15 residues long. The rearrangement uses TRBV25-1 and TRBJ2-5; 7 nucleotides match TRBD1. The receptor was isolated from a woman younger than 45 in good health and a related stem cell transplant donor. Specimen: PBMCs. CDR3: CASSTPGTEKETQYF. The CDR3 DNA sequence: TGTGCCAGCAGCACACCCGGGACAGAGAAAGAGACCCAGTACTTC.